The rows below give T cell receptor beta chains drawn from one sample of a study of identifying expanded T cells in peripheral blood. The data were produced by immunoSEQ multiplex PCR, yet TCRdb's version contains in-frame clones alone and is incomplete. Of roughly 56,000 clones in the sample, about 83% were seen once. Sequenced: blood. Every receptor here comes from a person between 18 and 75 years old in good health. The CDR3 runs from the conserved cysteine through the conserved F or W. D genes are given only for firm matches. Rows give clone size only sometimes, using once, few, many, or a class for an expanded clone.

cdr3_length: 16; v_call: TRBV19; d_call: TRBD1; j_call: TRBJ1-2; clone_size: -; cdr3_nt: TGTGCCAGTAGTATTACCGGGACAGGGGGCACGGCTGGCTACACCTTC; cdr3_aa: CASSITGTGGTAGYTF
cdr3_length: 16; v_call: TRBV4-3; d_call: -; j_call: TRBJ2-6; clone_size: -; cdr3_nt: TGCGCCAGCAGCCAAGATTCTCTCTCTGGGGCCAACGTCCTGACTTTC; cdr3_aa: CASSQDSLSGANVLTF
cdr3_length: 13; v_call: TRBV25-1; d_call: -; j_call: TRBJ1-2; clone_size: once; cdr3_nt: TGTGCCAGCAGCCAAGGGGGTTTCTATGGCTACACCTTC; cdr3_aa: CASSQGGFYGYTF
cdr3_length: 14; v_call: TRBV5-1; d_call: -; j_call: TRBJ1-1; clone_size: -; cdr3_nt: TGCGCCAGCAGCTTGGGGCCGGGTAGCACTGAAGCTTTCTTT; cdr3_aa: CASSLGPGSTEAFF
cdr3_length: 16; v_call: TRBV19; d_call: -; j_call: TRBJ1-2; clone_size: -; cdr3_nt: TGTGCCAGTAGTATGAGGAGGGACTATCTTCTGGATGGCTACACCTTC; cdr3_aa: CASSMRRDYLLDGYTF
cdr3_length: 14; v_call: TRBV7-2; d_call: -; j_call: TRBJ1-1; clone_size: -; cdr3_nt: TGTGCCAGCAGCTCACAGGGAGTAGGCACTGAAGCTTTCTTT; cdr3_aa: CASSSQGVGTEAFF
cdr3_length: 13; v_call: TRBV2; d_call: -; j_call: TRBJ1-6; clone_size: -; cdr3_nt: TGTGCCAGCAGTGAAAGGTCGGATTCACCCCTCCACTTT; cdr3_aa: CASSERSDSPLHF
cdr3_length: 17; v_call: TRBV5-1; d_call: TRBD2; j_call: TRBJ2-3; clone_size: -; cdr3_nt: TGCGCCAGCAGCTCAGGAACTAGCGGGAGACCGACAGATACGCAGTATTTT; cdr3_aa: CASSSGTSGRPTDTQYF
cdr3_length: 13; v_call: TRBV9; d_call: -; j_call: TRBJ1-2; clone_size: -; cdr3_nt: TGTGCCAGCAGCCCACAGGACATTGGAGGCTACACCTTC; cdr3_aa: CASSPQDIGGYTF
cdr3_length: 15; v_call: TRBV11-3; d_call: TRBD1; j_call: TRBJ2-5; clone_size: -; cdr3_nt: TGTGCCAGCAGCGTAGATGGACAGGGCCAAGAGACCCAGTACTTC; cdr3_aa: CASSVDGQGQETQYF
cdr3_length: 14; v_call: TRBV9; d_call: -; j_call: TRBJ2-1; clone_size: -; cdr3_nt: TGTGCCAGCAGCGTAGCCCTAGCTCGGGATGAGCAGTTCTTC; cdr3_aa: CASSVALARDEQFF
cdr3_length: 13; v_call: TRBV30; d_call: -; j_call: TRBJ1-4; clone_size: once; cdr3_nt: TGTGCCTGGAACCCCGGAAATAATGAAAAACTGTTTTTT; cdr3_aa: CAWNPGNNEKLFF
cdr3_length: 15; v_call: TRBV12-5; d_call: -; j_call: TRBJ1-2; clone_size: -; cdr3_nt: TGTGCTAGTGGTTTGGCACAGCCCGGGAACTATGGCTACACCTTC; cdr3_aa: CASGLAQPGNYGYTF
cdr3_length: 13; v_call: TRBV7-9; d_call: -; j_call: TRBJ1-3; clone_size: -; cdr3_nt: TGTGCCAGCAGCTCGAGCTCTGGAAACACCATATATTTT; cdr3_aa: CASSSSSGNTIYF
cdr3_length: 13; v_call: TRBV7-9; d_call: -; j_call: TRBJ1-2; clone_size: -; cdr3_nt: TGTGCCAGCAGCATAGGTGCCGGGACGGGCTACACCTTC; cdr3_aa: CASSIGAGTGYTF
cdr3_length: 15; v_call: TRBV6-4; d_call: TRBD1; j_call: TRBJ2-1; clone_size: few; cdr3_nt: TGTGCCAGCAGTGACACCTCGACAGGGGGGAATGAGCAGTTCTTC; cdr3_aa: CASSDTSTGGNEQFF
cdr3_length: 14; v_call: TRBV10-3; d_call: -; j_call: TRBJ1-2; clone_size: once; cdr3_nt: TGTGCCATCAGTGAGCTAGGGGGATTCTATGGCTACACCTTC; cdr3_aa: CAISELGGFYGYTF